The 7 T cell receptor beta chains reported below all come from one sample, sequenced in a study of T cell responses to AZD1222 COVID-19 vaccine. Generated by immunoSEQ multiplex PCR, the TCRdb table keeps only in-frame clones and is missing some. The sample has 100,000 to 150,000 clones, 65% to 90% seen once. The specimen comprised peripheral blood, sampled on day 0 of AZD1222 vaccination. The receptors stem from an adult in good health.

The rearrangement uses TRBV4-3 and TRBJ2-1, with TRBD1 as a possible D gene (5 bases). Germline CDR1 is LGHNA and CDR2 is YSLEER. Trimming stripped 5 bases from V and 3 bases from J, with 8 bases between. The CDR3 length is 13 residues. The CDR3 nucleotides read TGCGCCAGCAGCAGGGGTGTCTACAATGAGCAGTTCTTC. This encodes CASSRGVYNEQFF.

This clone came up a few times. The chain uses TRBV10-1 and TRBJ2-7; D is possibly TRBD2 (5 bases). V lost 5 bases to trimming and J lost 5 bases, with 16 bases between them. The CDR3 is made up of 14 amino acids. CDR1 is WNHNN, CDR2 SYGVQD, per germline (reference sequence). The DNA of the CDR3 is TGCGCCAGCAGTCCATGGCGAGGGAGCAACGAGCAGTACTTC. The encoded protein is CASSPWRGSNEQYF.

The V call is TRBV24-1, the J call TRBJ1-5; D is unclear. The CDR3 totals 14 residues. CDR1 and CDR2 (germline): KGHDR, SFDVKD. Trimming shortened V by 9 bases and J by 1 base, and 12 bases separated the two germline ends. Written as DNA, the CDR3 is TGTGCCACCGAGGACCACGACAGCAATCAGCCCCAGCATTTT. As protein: CATEDHDSNQPQHF.

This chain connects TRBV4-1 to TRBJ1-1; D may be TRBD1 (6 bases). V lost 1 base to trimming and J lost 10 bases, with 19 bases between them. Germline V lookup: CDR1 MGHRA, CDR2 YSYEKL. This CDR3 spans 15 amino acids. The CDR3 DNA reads TGCGCCAGCAGCCAAGGGAGGGGGGGGCAAGAAGGAGCTTTCTTT. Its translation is CASSQGRGGQEGAFF.

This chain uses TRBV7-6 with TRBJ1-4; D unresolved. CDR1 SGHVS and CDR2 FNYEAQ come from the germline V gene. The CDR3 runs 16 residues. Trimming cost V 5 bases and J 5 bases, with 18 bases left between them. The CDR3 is CASSQSLSGINEKLFF. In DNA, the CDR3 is TGTGCCAGCAGCCAAAGCTTGAGCGGTATAAATGAAAAACTGTTTTTT. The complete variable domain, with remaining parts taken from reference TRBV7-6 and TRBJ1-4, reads GAGVSQSPRYKVTKRGQDVALRCDPISGHVSLYWYRQALGQGPEFLTYFNYEAQQDKSGLPNDRFSAERPEGSISTLTIQRTEQRDSAMYRCASSQSLSGINEKLFFGSGTQLSVL.

The CDR3 is CSASTRGGDTQYF. The CDR3 DNA reads as TGCAGTGCTAGTACGCGGGGTGGGGATACGCAGTATTTT. The chain joins TRBV20-1 to TRBJ2-3; D might be TRBD2 (6 bases). The CDR3 extends over 13 amino acids. Looked up from germline, CDR1 is DFQATT and CDR2 is SNEGSKA (reference sequence). V was trimmed by 3 bases and J by 6 bases, leaving 13 bases between them.

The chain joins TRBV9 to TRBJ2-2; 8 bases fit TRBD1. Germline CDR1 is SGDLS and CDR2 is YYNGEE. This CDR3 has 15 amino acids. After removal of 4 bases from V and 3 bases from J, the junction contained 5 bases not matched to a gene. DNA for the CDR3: TGTGCCAGCAGCCCTCGGACAGGGTACACCGGGGAGCTGTTTTTT. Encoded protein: CASSPRTGYTGELFF.